This T cell receptor (beta chain) was sequenced for a study of CD8 T cells in ankylosing spondylitis. Whole-study results and caveats: From matched ankylosing spondylitis synovial fluid, disease-linked clones were reportedly recovered at significantly enriched levels. Disease-linked clones were found to be CD8+ and relatively rare in peripheral blood. One TCR beta motif, made up of roughly eight highly homologous variants, appeared characteristic of ankylosing spondylitis blood.

About this clonotype: Its antigen is undetermined.

Quantitative molecular-barcoded 5'-RACE generated the TCR beta libraries. One entry per CDR3 protein, called by TCRdb with MiXCR from the 5' RACE reads. The table shows approximately 300,000 distinct CDR3 sequences, with approximately 8.2% occurring only once. Trimming took 3 bases from V and 0 from J, leaving 12 bases between them. The CDR3 has 16 amino acids. Germline-derived CDR1 and CDR2 are SGHVS and FNYEAQ. The V and J genes are TRBV7-6 and TRBJ2-1; possibly TRBD1 or TRBD2 for D (5 bases each). The source material was blood, either unsorted or a sorted T cell fraction (not recorded which). This TCR was recovered from a male donor with ankylosing spondylitis. In nucleotides, the CDR3 is TGTGCCAGCAGCTTGACCGGGACGCCCTCCTACAATGAGCAGTTCTTC. As protein: CASSLTGTPSYNEQFF. Variable domain in full (rest from reference TRBV7-6 and TRBJ2-1): GAGVSQSPRYKVTKRGQDVALRCDPISGHVSLYWYRQALGQGPEFLTYFNYEAQQDKSGLPNDRFSAERPEGSISTLTIQRTEQRDSAMYRCASSLTGTPSYNEQFFGPGTRLTVL.